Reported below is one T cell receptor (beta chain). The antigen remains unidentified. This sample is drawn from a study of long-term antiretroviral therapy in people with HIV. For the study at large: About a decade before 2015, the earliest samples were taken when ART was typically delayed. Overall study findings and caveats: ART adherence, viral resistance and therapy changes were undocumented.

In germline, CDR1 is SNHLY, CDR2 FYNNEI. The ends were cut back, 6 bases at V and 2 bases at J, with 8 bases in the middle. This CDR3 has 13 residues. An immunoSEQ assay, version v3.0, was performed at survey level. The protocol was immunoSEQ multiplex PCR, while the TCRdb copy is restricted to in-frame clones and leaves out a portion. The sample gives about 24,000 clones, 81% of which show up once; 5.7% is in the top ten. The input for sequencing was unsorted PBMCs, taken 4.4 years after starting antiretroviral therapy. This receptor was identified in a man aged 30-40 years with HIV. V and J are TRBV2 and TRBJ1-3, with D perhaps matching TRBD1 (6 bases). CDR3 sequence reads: CASSPGAGNTIYF. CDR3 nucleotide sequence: TGTGCCAGCAGCCCAGGGGCTGGAAACACCATATATTTT.